This TCR beta chain was sequenced during a study of blood T cell repertoires in COVID-19. Study-level information: From the United States, Italy and Spain came samples of acute and convalescent COVID-19.

In the authors' methods: Scientists estimated how many nucleated cells there were by amplifying reference gene primers. Clones were sequenced by immunoSEQ multiplex PCR, and TCRdb holds only the in-frame ones, with some missing. V, J and clone size were drawn from that table, and D and trimming were deduced from the DNA. The sample holds about 130,000 clones, approximately 74% seen once. CDR1 and CDR2 (germline): SGDLS, YYNGEE. Trimming took off 0 bases at V and 7 bases at J, with 20 bases between the two ends. The length of the CDR3 is 17 residues. The Seattle patients, enrolled during active infection, were followed longitudinally.

The receptor was isolated from a man at least 80 years old with COVID-19, enrolled during active disease. The chain combines TRBV9 with TRBJ2-1, with D possibly matching TRBD2 (5 bases). The sample taken for sequencing was peripheral blood. CDR3 sequence: CASSVATRARGVNEQFF. The CDR3 DNA reads TGTGCCAGCAGCGTAGCTACGAGGGCTCGGGGAGTTAATGAGCAGTTCTTC.